At least ten counts were recorded for the clone carrying this T cell receptor (beta chain). Building the TCR beta libraries relied on iRepertoire HTBI primers, and CDR3 regions underwent Arm-PCR. TCRdb re-called the multiplex PCR reads through MiXCR, storing one row per CDR3 protein. The sample yields about 610,000 distinct CDR3 sequences, 15% to 20% seen once. This entry comes from a study of regulatory T cells in long-lasting Graves disease. Study-wide context: Antithyroid drug intake by newly diagnosed Graves' patients had lasted under 3 months.

This sample's time point: newly diagnosed GD, antithyroid drugs for less than 3 months. The TCR library was made from RNA that had been extracted from PBMCs in TRIzol. CDR1 and CDR2 from the germline V gene are DFQATT and SNEGSKA (reference sequence). Trimming removed 3 bases from V and 4 bases from J, with 16 bases in between. CDR3 length: 15 residues. The same data also contributed to another study, on T cells in Graves' hyperthyroidism and ophthalmopathy.

The clonotype originates from a man aged 18 to 29 with Graves disease. The rearrangement links TRBV20-1 to TRBJ2-1, with TRBD2 as a possible D gene (6 bases). Here the sequenced sample was peripheral blood mononuclear cells (PBMCs), taken at new diagnosis, from a patient treated with antithyroid drugs. The CDR3 is CSASGGRLVYNEQFF. As DNA, the CDR3 is TGCAGTGCTAGTGGGGGGAGACTGGTATACAATGAGCAGTTCTTC.